There are a few counts of the clone carrying this TCR beta chain. The antigen remains unidentified. Using RNA transcripts as the source, TCR beta CDR3 regions were amplified. First-round RT-PCR with HTBI primers amplified the TCR CDR3 region. TCRdb reanalysed the multiplex PCR reads using MiXCR and keeps one entry per CDR3 protein. The repertoire consists of hundreds of thousands of distinct CDR3 sequences, with 14% to 15% occurring once and the leading ten covering over 3.5%. The germline V gene encodes CDR1 MNHEY and CDR2 SVGEGT. The CDR3 spans 21 residues. Trimming removed 0 bases from V and 6 bases from J, with 31 bases in between. These data belong to a study of T cells in Graves' hyperthyroidism and ophthalmopathy. Overall study findings and caveats: Progression to ophthalmopathy was predicted a median of roughly 6.5 months early.

Thyroid ultrasound and orbital computed tomography, with clinical symptoms and serum thyroxine and TRAb, informed diagnoses. The PBMCs studied were ones that came from about 10 ml fresh peripheral blood. The source is a woman aged 35 to 49 with Graves' ophthalmopathy. Sequenced sample: blood. The rearrangement joins TRBV6-2 or TRBV6-3 to TRBJ2-3; D tentatively reads TRBD1 or TRBD2 (5 bases each). In nucleotides, the CDR3 is TGTGCCAGCAGTTACTCGACACGGAGAGGAGTTGTGGGTGTAGGGGAGGATACGCAGTATTTT. As protein: CASSYSTRRGVVGVGEDTQYF.